The 13 T cell receptor beta chains below come from one sample, sequenced in a study of PD-1 blockade in classical Hodgkin lymphoma. The assay was immunoSEQ multiplex PCR, and TCRdb's table has in-frame clones only and misses some. Of approximately 10,000 clones listed, 87% are singletons. Time point in this sample: cycle 4 day 1 (C4D1), after five to seven weeks of nivolumab. Every patient was affected by relapse after autologous stem cell transplantation, while exposure to brentuximab vedotin was not uniform. The specimen was peripheral blood mononuclear cells (PBMCs), collected before the fourth cycle of nivolumab. The source of these receptors is a human donor with classical Hodgkin lymphoma.

CDR3 bases: TGTGCCAGCAGCTTACTAGCGCTTGCCTCCCTTAACACCGGGGAGCTGTTTTTT. Translated: CASSLLALASLNTGELFF. The V and J genes are TRBV7-9 and TRBJ2-2; D may be TRBD2 (6 bases). The CDR3 contains 18 residues. Trimming took 2 bases from V and 2 from J, leaving 18 bases between them. The germline V gene encodes CDR1 SEHNR and CDR2 FQNEAQ (reference sequence). Combining the CDR3 with reference TRBV7-9 and TRBJ2-2 gives the whole variable domain DTGVSQNPRHKITKRGQNVTFRCDPISEHNRLYWYRQTLGQGPEFLTYFQNEAQLEKSRLLSDRFSAERPKGSFSTLEIQRTEQGDSAMYLCASSLLALASLNTGELFFGEGSRLTVL.

V usage is TRBV7-6 and J usage is TRBJ2-1; D might be TRBD2 (6 bases). V shed 0 bases and J shed 1 base, with 16 bases lying between them. CDR3 length: 18 residues. CDR1 and CDR2 from the germline V gene are SGHVS and FNYEAQ. CDR3 region: CASSLAPPVAASYNEQFF. CDR3 nucleotides: TGTGCCAGCAGCTTAGCCCCGCCGGTAGCGGCATCCTACAATGAGCAGTTCTTC.

V usage is TRBV28 and J usage is TRBJ2-3; TRBD1 agrees at 11 bases. The CDR3 extends over 16 amino acids. Trimming took 3 bases from V and 6 from J; bases not matched to a gene: 8. Looked up from germline, CDR1 is MDHEN and CDR2 is SYDVKM. This CDR3 reads CASSLAGTGGKDTQYF. CDR3 coding DNA: TGTGCCAGCAGTTTGGCCGGGACAGGGGGTAAGGATACGCAGTATTTT.

This chain connects TRBV10-2 to TRBJ1-6; no clear D gene. With 5 bases removed from V and 4 bases from J, the gap between germline ends came to 9 bases. The germline gives CDR1 WSHSY, CDR2 SAAADI. The CDR3 has 14 residues. For the CDR3, the DNA is TGCGCCAGCAGTCCCTTGGGGTATAATTCACCCCTCCACTTT. It yields the protein CASSPLGYNSPLHF.

The chain employs TRBV4-1 and TRBJ2-1; the D is unclear. The germline V gene encodes CDR1 MGHRA and CDR2 YSYEKL. The CDR3 runs 13 residues. Deletions cut 0 bases from V and 7 bases from J, with 7 bases between. CDR3 DNA sequence: TGCGCCAGCAGCCAAGAGCTCAGGAATGAGCAGTTCTTC. It codes for CASSQELRNEQFF.

This clone was detected once. The chain combines TRBV28 with TRBJ1-5; 7 nucleotides agree with TRBD1. Trimming at V came to 2 bases and at J to 2 bases, leaving 3 bases not matched to a gene. This CDR3 spans 15 amino acids. CDR1 and CDR2 from the germline V gene are MDHEN and SYDVKM. The DNA of the CDR3 is TGTGCCAGCAGTTTAGGACAGGTACGCAATCAGCCCCAGCATTTT. This sequence encodes CASSLGQVRNQPQHF. The full variable domain, its missing parts supplied by reference TRBV28 and TRBJ1-5, is DVKVTQSSRYLVKRTGEKVFLECVQDMDHENMFWYRQDPGLGLRLIYFSYDVKMKEKGDIPEGYSVSREKKERFSLILESASTNQTSMYLCASSLGQVRNQPQHFGDGTRLSIL.

The chain is built from TRBV7-9 and TRBJ2-3, with a weak D call TRBD1 (8 bases). This CDR3 has 14 amino acids. Germline assignment: CDR1 SEHNR and CDR2 FQNEAQ (reference sequence). Deletions cut 5 bases from V and 8 bases from J, with 17 bases between. The CDR3, as DNA: TGTGCCAGCAGCCTTGGACAGGGAGGGAGTACGCAGTATTTT. Its translation: CASSLGQGGSTQYF.

V usage is TRBV27 and J usage is TRBJ1-1, with D possibly being TRBD1 (5 bases). This CDR3 region has 14 residues. V was shortened by 7 bases and J by 2 bases, with 14 bases between the two germline ends. Germline lookup yields CDR1 MNHEY and CDR2 SMNVEV (reference sequence). CDR3 DNA: TGTGCCAGCATCTCCCGACAGTTTAACACTGAAGCTTTCTTT. Translated: CASISRQFNTEAFF.

The chain joins TRBV6-7 to TRBJ1-5; D is unclear. TRBV6-7 is flagged as an ORF with uncertain function. The CDR3 is made up of 14 amino acids. V lost 2 bases and J 3 bases, leaving 8 bases between the germline ends. CDR3 protein: CASSYTGHNQPQHF. The CDR3 region has the DNA TGTGCCAGCAGTTACACGGGCCACAATCAGCCCCAGCATTTT.

The chain combines TRBV6-5 with TRBJ1-4, with D hard to call. V was trimmed by 2 bases and J by 2 bases, leaving 9 bases between them. Germline V gene sequence: CDR1 MNHEY, CDR2 SVGAGI. The CDR3 is made up of 15 amino acids. Here the CDR3 reads CASSYRPSTNEKLFF. DNA of the CDR3: TGTGCCAGCAGTTACCGACCTAGTACTAATGAAAAACTGTTTTTT.

The rearrangement joins TRBV5-1 to TRBJ1-1, with TRBD1 matching over 7 bases. This CDR3 has 15 residues. The junction had 13 bases not matched to a gene; V was cut back by 4 bases and J by 7 bases. The germline V gene has CDR1 SGHRS and CDR2 YFSETQ. The CDR3: CASSNRQGVRFEAFF. The CDR3 nucleotides read TGCGCCAGCAGCAACCGACAGGGAGTACGATTTGAAGCTTTCTTT.

The rearrangement joins TRBV5-6 to TRBJ1-1; 12 nucleotides line up with TRBD1. J lost 5 bases, V lost 6 bases, and 8 bases had no gene match. Germline CDR1 and CDR2: SGHDT and YYEEEE. The CDR3 is 15 residues long. CDR3 sequence: CASKPWDRGLTEAFF. CDR3 in DNA: TGTGCCAGCAAACCCTGGGACAGGGGGCTTACTGAAGCTTTCTTT.

The chain couples TRBV9 to TRBJ2-1; 15 positions agree with TRBD2. The ends lost 4 bases at V and 10 bases at J; junction bases unmatched: 9. From germline, CDR1 is SGDLS and CDR2 YYNGEE. This CDR3 is 16 amino acids long. The CDR3 nucleotides read TGTGCCAGCAGCTTCTCCGGGACTAGCGGGGGGCACGAGCAGTTCTTC. The encoded protein is CASSFSGTSGGHEQFF.